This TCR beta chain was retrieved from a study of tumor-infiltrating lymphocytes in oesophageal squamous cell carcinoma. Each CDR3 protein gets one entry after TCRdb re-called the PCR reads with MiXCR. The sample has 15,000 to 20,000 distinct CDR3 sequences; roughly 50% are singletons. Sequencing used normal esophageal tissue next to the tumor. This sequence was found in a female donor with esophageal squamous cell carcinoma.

The CDR3 DNA sequence: TGTGCCAGCAGCTTAGTTTCGGGCTTCTACAATGAGCAGTTCTTC. This sequence encodes CASSLVSGFYNEQFF. The chain employs TRBV7-6 and TRBJ2-1; D remains ambiguous. The germline V and J ends were trimmed by 1 base and 3 bases, with 10 bases remaining between them. The germline gives CDR1 SGHVS, CDR2 FNYEAQ. The CDR3 contains 15 residues.